This T cell receptor beta chain was sequenced in a study of T cells in Graves' hyperthyroidism and ophthalmopathy. Study summary: Any treatment followed the collection of peripheral blood at initial diagnosis.

Uncontrolled infections, other autoimmune diseases, pregnancy or lactation led to exclusion of patients. RNA transcripts gave rise to amplified TCR beta CDR3 regions. Primed by the HTBI set, a first-round RT-PCR was run on the TCR CDR3. From the multiplex PCR reads, TCRdb called clonotypes with MiXCR, one entry per CDR3 protein. This sample has about 740,000 distinct CDR3 sequences; 12% to 15% occur once, and the top ten carry around 9.6%. Sequenced material: blood. The TCR was taken from a woman younger than 30 with Graves' hyperthyroidism.

The CDR3 protein is CASSEFRAKNIQYF. The CDR3 bases are TGTGCCAGCAGTGAATTCAGAGCCAAAAACATTCAGTACTTC. This chain joins TRBV7-9 and TRBJ2-4; no firm D call. V lost 6 bases, J lost 0 bases, and 9 bases lay in between. The CDR3 consists of 14 residues. Germline CDR1 reads SEHNR; CDR2 reads FQNEAQ (reference sequence).